This paragraph reports one T cell receptor (beta chain). The antigen is unknown. The data were taken from a study of cytomegalovirus exposure and HLA in healthy donors. PCR amplification relied on 60 Vbeta primers (plus 13 Jbeta primers). Sequencing was performed with immunoSEQ multiplex PCR; in TCRdb, only in-frame clones are kept and a portion is missing. This sample's table reports 200,000 or so clones. The CDR3 consists of 16 residues. CDR1 is MNHNY, CDR2 SVGAGI, per germline (reference sequence). The V and J ends lost 4 bases and 0 bases, in that order; junction bases with no gene match: 7. Overall study results and limits: Highly shared sequence variants in one cluster were likely a sequencing artifact.

V usage is TRBV6-6 and J usage is TRBJ1-2; TRBD1 matches at 8 bases. The source is a boy between 10 and 17 years old in good health and CMV-seronegative. The source material was PBMCs. Here the CDR3 DNA reads TGTGCCAGCAGTTCTCCGGGCAGGGGGCCTAACTATGGCTACACCTTC. Protein: CASSSPGRGPNYGYTF.